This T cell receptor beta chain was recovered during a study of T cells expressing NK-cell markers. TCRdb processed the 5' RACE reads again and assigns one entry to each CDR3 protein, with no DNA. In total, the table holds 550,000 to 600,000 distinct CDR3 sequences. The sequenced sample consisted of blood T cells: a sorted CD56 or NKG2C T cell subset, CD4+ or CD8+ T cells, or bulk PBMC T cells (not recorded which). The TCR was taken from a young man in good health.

CDR3 residues: CATTGEGTEAFF. The chain recombines TRBV24-1 with TRBJ1-1. The length of the CDR3 is 12 residues. Germline V lookup: CDR1 KGHDR, CDR2 SFDVKD.